These T cell receptor beta chains were read from a single sample in a study of cytomegalovirus exposure and HLA in healthy donors. Assay used: immunoSEQ multiplex PCR; TCRdb lists only in-frame clones, some missing. The sample records some 200,000 clones, approximately 78% being singletons. Sequenced input: PBMCs. These receptors originate from a woman between 40 and 55 years old in good health and CMV-seronegative. The CDR3 runs from the conserved cysteine through the conserved F or W. D genes are given only for firm matches. A clone size is listed for some rows: how often the clone was seen (once, few, many), or a class if it is expanded.

abundance: -; j_gene: TRBJ2-7; d_gene: -; v_gene: TRBV12-5; CDR3aa: CASGLEGGWEQYF; CDR3nt: TGTGCTAGTGGTTTGGAGGGAGGATGGGAGCAGTACTTC
abundance: -; j_gene: TRBJ1-5; d_gene: TRBD1; v_gene: TRBV5-5; CDR3aa: CASTITGGPNQPQHF; CDR3nt: TGTGCCAGCACCATTACAGGGGGCCCCAATCAGCCCCAGCATTTT
abundance: -; j_gene: TRBJ1-3; d_gene: -; v_gene: TRBV5-5; CDR3aa: CASSFQVSGNTIYF; CDR3nt: TGTGCCAGCAGCTTTCAGGTCTCTGGAAACACCATATATTTT
abundance: -; j_gene: TRBJ2-1; d_gene: -; v_gene: TRBV5-1; CDR3aa: CASSLEAPYNEQFF; CDR3nt: TGCGCCAGCAGTCTGGAGGCGCCTTACAATGAGCAGTTCTTC
abundance: few; j_gene: TRBJ1-3; d_gene: -; v_gene: TRBV7-6; CDR3aa: CASSSMWGGGNTIYF; CDR3nt: TGTGCCAGCAGCTCGATGTGGGGGGGTGGAAACACCATATATTTT
abundance: few; j_gene: TRBJ2-1; d_gene: TRBD2; v_gene: TRBV29-1; CDR3aa: CSGSRGVHEQFF; CDR3nt: TGCAGCGGATCCCGGGGGGTTCATGAGCAGTTCTTC
abundance: -; j_gene: TRBJ1-1; d_gene: -; v_gene: TRBV19; CDR3aa: CASSSGQLNTEAFF; CDR3nt: TGTGCCAGTAGTTCCGGACAACTGAACACTGAAGCTTTCTTT
abundance: -; j_gene: TRBJ2-5; d_gene: -; v_gene: TRBV7-2; CDR3aa: CASSLLGQGGQETQYF; CDR3nt: TGTGCCAGCAGCTTACTGGGGCAGGGGGGCCAAGAGACCCAGTACTTC
abundance: once; j_gene: TRBJ2-4; d_gene: -; v_gene: TRBV15; CDR3aa: CATSRDLRGPKNIQYF; CDR3nt: TGTGCCACCAGCAGAGATCTTCGAGGCCCCAAAAACATTCAGTACTTC
abundance: -; j_gene: TRBJ2-2; d_gene: -; v_gene: TRBV11-3; CDR3aa: CASSLSQGGTGELFF; CDR3nt: TGTGCCAGCAGCTTATCGCAGGGTGGAACCGGGGAGCTGTTTTTT
abundance: few; j_gene: TRBJ1-2; d_gene: -; v_gene: TRBV5-1; CDR3aa: CASSWALDNYGYTF; CDR3nt: TGCGCCAGCAGCTGGGCTTTGGATAACTATGGCTACACCTTC
abundance: -; j_gene: TRBJ2-7; d_gene: TRBD1; v_gene: TRBV5-4; CDR3aa: CASSSTGGSYEQYF; CDR3nt: TGTGCCAGCAGCTCTACAGGGGGAAGCTACGAGCAGTACTTC
abundance: -; j_gene: TRBJ2-5; d_gene: -; v_gene: TRBV2; CDR3aa: CASRGGGSGTQYF; CDR3nt: TGTGCCAGCAGAGGTGGGGGCTCCGGGACCCAGTACTTC
abundance: -; j_gene: TRBJ2-7; d_gene: TRBD1; v_gene: TRBV7-3; CDR3aa: CASSLGPGDRGYEQYF; CDR3nt: TGTGCCAGCAGCTTAGGCCCTGGGGACAGGGGCTACGAGCAGTACTTC
abundance: -; j_gene: TRBJ2-5; d_gene: TRBD2; v_gene: TRBV2; CDR3aa: CASILARTSGVETQYF; CDR3nt: TGTGCCAGCATTCTCGCCCGGACTAGCGGGGTTGAGACCCAGTACTTC
abundance: -; j_gene: TRBJ1-4; d_gene: TRBD1; v_gene: TRBV7-2; CDR3aa: CASSPRTGIEKLFF; CDR3nt: TGTGCCAGCAGCCCCCGGACAGGGATTGAAAAACTGTTTTTT
abundance: -; j_gene: TRBJ2-4; d_gene: -; v_gene: TRBV5-4; CDR3aa: CASSLGGVGNIQYF; CDR3nt: TGTGCCAGCAGCTTGGGGGGGGTGGGAAACATTCAGTACTTC
abundance: -; j_gene: TRBJ2-3; d_gene: -; v_gene: TRBV4-2; CDR3aa: CASSQARGGSTDTQYF; CDR3nt: TGTGCCAGCAGCCAAGCAAGGGGGGGGAGCACAGATACGCAGTATTTT